One and the same sample provided the 32 T cell receptor beta chains below, sequenced in a study of T cells of healthy individuals. TCRdb independently ran MiXCR on the 5' RACE reads; one entry per CDR3 protein. The repertoire holds around 100,000 distinct CDR3 sequences, with 17% as singletons. These receptors originate from a human donor in good health.

The chain couples TRBV24-1 to TRBJ2-1; 12 nucleotides match TRBD2. Germline values: CDR1 KGHDR, CDR2 SFDVKD. V lost 1 base, J lost 7 bases, and 7 bases stayed unmatched. This CDR3 region has 17 residues. This CDR3 reads CATSDFASGGAMNEQFF. CDR3 coding DNA: TGTGCCACCAGTGATTTCGCTAGCGGGGGGGCCATGAATGAGCAGTTCTTC.

The V call is TRBV5-1, the J call TRBJ2-1, with 9 bases aligning to TRBD1. J gave up 8 bases and V 4 bases, and 4 bases lay outside the gene matches. The CDR3 spans 13 residues. Per the germline V gene, CDR1 is SGHRS and CDR2 is YFSETQ. CDR3 coding DNA: TGCGCCAGCAGCCCAAGGACAGGGGATGAGCAGTTCTTC. Translated: CASSPRTGDEQFF. Full variable domain (outside the CDR3, taken from reference TRBV5-1 and TRBJ2-1): KAGVTQTPRYLIKTRGQQVTLSCSPISGHRSVSWYQQTPGQGLQFLFEYFSETQRNKGNFPGRFSGRQFSNSRSEMNVSTLELGDSALYLCASSPRTGDEQFFGPGTRLTVL.

The V call is TRBV4-1, the J call TRBJ2-5; possible D gene TRBD2, 7 bases. V was pared by 4 bases and J by 5 bases, with 20 bases between. CDR1 and CDR2 (germline): MGHRA, YSYEKL. This CDR3 has 16 residues. This chain's CDR3 is CASSRLPGGSRETQYF. DNA of the CDR3: TGCGCCAGCAGCCGACTACCGGGGGGCTCCCGGGAGACCCAGTACTTC.

There are many counts of this clonotype. This chain links TRBV29-1 with TRBJ1-1; D gene uncertain. Trimming removed 4 bases from V and 11 bases from J, with 11 bases in between. Germline CDR1 is SQVTM and CDR2 is ANQGSEA. The CDR3 covers 10 residues. The DNA for the CDR3 is TGCAGCGTTGCCGGGAGGACCGCTTTCTTT. This codes for CSVAGRTAFF. The variable domain in full, completed from reference TRBV29-1 and TRBJ1-1, reads SAVISQKPSRDICQRGTSLTIQCQVDSQVTMMFWYRQQPGQSLTLIATANQGSEATYESGFVIDKFPISRPNLTFSTLTVSNMSPEDSSIYLCSVAGRTAFFGQGTRLTVV.

The chain employs TRBV6-5 and TRBJ2-5, with a weak D call TRBD1 (6 bases). Trimming left V 6 bases short and J 5 bases short, with 10 bases between. Germline V CDR1 and CDR2: MNHEY, SVGAGI. The CDR3 spans 12 residues. CDR3 coding DNA: TGTGCCAGCAGGGCAGGGGAGGAGACCCAGTACTTC. Protein product: CASRAGEETQYF.

This clonotype showed up many times. This chain links TRBV9 with TRBJ2-1, with D possibly being TRBD2 (6 bases). Germline lookup yields CDR1 SGDLS and CDR2 YYNGEE. V was pared by 1 base and J by 8 bases, with 13 bases between. The CDR3 consists of 14 residues. CDR3 DNA: TGTGCCAGCAGCGTACGCACTAGCCCCCATGAGCAGTTCTTC. This sequence encodes CASSVRTSPHEQFF.

The CDR3 is CASSSRTSEAGELFF. Here the CDR3 DNA reads TGTGCCAGCAGTAGCCGGACTAGCGAGGCCGGGGAGCTGTTTTTT. The chain joins TRBV12-3 or TRBV12-4 to TRBJ2-2, with 9 bases lining up with TRBD2. CDR3 length: 15 residues. Trimming cost V 5 bases and J 6 bases; bases outside gene matches: 7.

There are a few counts of this clonotype. The chain combines TRBV11-3 with TRBJ2-2; no reliable D call. Per germline, CDR1 SGHNT and CDR2 YENEEA. V was shortened by 4 bases and J by 0 bases, with 9 bases between the two germline ends. This CDR3 contains 15 residues. This CDR3 is CASSSLLTNTGELFF. Written as DNA, the CDR3 is TGTGCCAGCAGCTCTCTCCTTACGAACACCGGGGAGCTGTTTTTT.

There are many counts of this clonotype. The V and J genes are TRBV28 and TRBJ1-6; D is unresolved. The CDR3 is 18 residues long. CDR1 is MDHEN, CDR2 SYDVKM, per germline. The V and J ends lost 2 bases and 6 bases respectively, with 20 bases between them. For the CDR3, the DNA is TGTGCCAGCAGTTTACTCAGCCCGAAGGATGGACTTAATTCACCCCTCCACTTT. Translated: CASSLLSPKDGLNSPLHF.

This clonotype was observed a few times. The chain employs TRBV20-1 and TRBJ2-3; D possibly corresponds to TRBD1 (5 bases). Germline CDR1 reads DFQATT; CDR2 reads SNEGSKA (reference sequence). CDR3 length: 13 residues. Trimming shortened V by 1 base and J by 6 bases, and 11 bases separated the two germline ends. The CDR3 DNA is TGCAGTGCTAGAGTTTTGGGGCGGGATACGCAGTATTTT. It specifies CSARVLGRDTQYF.

In its sample, this clonotype was seen a few times. This rearrangement joins TRBV7-9 to TRBJ1-3; D may be TRBD1 (5 bases). V was shortened by 5 bases and J by 0 bases, with 17 bases between the two germline ends. The CDR3 runs 17 residues. In germline, CDR1 is SEHNR, CDR2 FQNEAQ (reference sequence). Written as DNA, the CDR3 is TGTGCCAGCAGCCACGGGGCCTTCCACCTCTCTGGAAACACCATATATTTT. This codes for CASSHGAFHLSGNTIYF.

This clonotype was seen a handful of times. This chain uses TRBV20-1 with TRBJ2-3, with TRBD2 identical over 12 bases. Germline CDR1 reads DFQATT; CDR2 reads SNEGSKA (reference sequence). V shed 6 bases, J shed 5 bases, and the junction held 9 bases outside the gene matches. The CDR3 totals 15 residues. CDR3 amino acids: CSAPTSGSNVDTQYF. In DNA form, the CDR3 reads TGCAGTGCCCCGACTAGCGGGAGTAATGTAGATACGCAGTATTTT.

There are a few counts of this clonotype. The rearrangement uses TRBV6-1 and TRBJ2-5; TRBD2 matches 8 bases. The CDR3 is 13 amino acids. Germline loops: CDR1 MNHNS, CDR2 SASEGT. V was clipped by 6 bases and J by 7 bases; unmatched bases: 7. CDR3 protein: CASRLSGGWTQYF. CDR3 coding DNA: TGTGCCAGCAGGCTAAGCGGGGGTTGGACCCAGTACTTC.

In its sample, this clonotype was seen a few times. The V and J genes are TRBV2 and TRBJ2-7; tentative D call: TRBD2 (6 bases). The ends were cut back, 8 bases at V and 2 bases at J, with 13 bases in the middle. Germline V lookup: CDR1 SNHLY, CDR2 FYNNEI. The length of the CDR3 is 13 residues. DNA of the CDR3: TGTGCCAGCGGAGGGGTGGTAACCTACGAGCAGTACTTC. Translation gives CASGGVVTYEQYF.

The chain combines TRBV28 with TRBJ1-2; D remains ambiguous. Trimming pared 5 bases from V and 8 bases from J, leaving 9 bases between. CDR1 is MDHEN, CDR2 SYDVKM, per germline. CDR3 length equals 11 residues. CDR3 residues: CASSPYKGYTF. For the CDR3, the DNA is TGTGCCAGCAGTCCCTATAAGGGCTACACCTTC.

This chain links TRBV13 with TRBJ1-2; perhaps TRBD1 as D (5 bases). Germline V gene lookup returns CDR1 PRHDT and CDR2 FYEKMQ (reference sequence). V gave up 2 bases and J gave up 5 bases, with 18 bases separating them. This CDR3 has 16 residues. For the CDR3, the DNA is TGTGCCAGCAGCTTATATTCCCTCAGGCCAGGGTATGGCTACACCTTC. Protein: CASSLYSLRPGYGYTF. Supplemented by reference TRBV13 and TRBJ1-2, the full variable domain reads AAGVIQSPRHLIKEKRETATLKCYPIPRHDTVYWYQQGPGQDPQFLISFYEKMQSDKGSIPDRFSAQQFSDYHSELNMSSLELGDSALYFCASSLYSLRPGYGYTFGSGTRLTVV.

This clonotype has a handful of counts. The chain uses TRBV4-3 and TRBJ2-7; weak D call: TRBD2 (6 bases). Germline V lookup: CDR1 LGHNA, CDR2 YSLEER. There are 15 residues in the CDR3. V shed 0 bases and J shed 9 bases, with 18 bases lying between them. Here the CDR3 reads CASSQDSSGGAGQYF. CDR3 sequence (DNA): TGCGCCAGCAGCCAAGACTCCAGCGGAGGGGCTGGGCAGTACTTC.

The CDR3 nucleotides are TGTGCCAGCAGTTACGACCTCTCCCAGGGAGAGCAGTACTTC. Protein product: CASSYDLSQGEQYF. The V call is TRBV6-5, the J call TRBJ2-7, with D perhaps matching TRBD1 (5 bases). This CDR3 contains 14 residues. From germline, CDR1 is MNHEY and CDR2 SVGAGI. Trimming took 2 bases from V and 7 from J, leaving 15 bases between them.

Comments on this clonotype: Since a much larger clone is just one base distant, this may be a read error. In this CDR3 the conserved last residue, phenylalanine or tryptophan, is missing, so a read error is likely. The chain carries TRBV7-8 and TRBJ2-1; 12 positions match TRBD2. This CDR3 contains 18 residues. V shed 2 bases and J 0 bases; nucleotides not matched to a gene: 5. The germline V gene encodes CDR1 SGHVS and CDR2 FQNEAQ. In nucleotides, the CDR3 is TGTGCCAGCAGCTTAACTAGCGGGGGGACAAGCTCCTACAATGAGCAGTTCATC. This encodes CASSLTSGGTSSYNEQFI.

This clonotype was counted a few times. V and J are TRBV5-6 and TRBJ2-3, with D unclear. Per the germline V gene, CDR1 is SGHDT and CDR2 is YYEEEE. Trimming shortened V by 1 base and J by 0 bases, and 12 bases separated the two germline ends. The CDR3 totals 16 residues. The CDR3 DNA sequence: TGTGCCAGCAGCTTGTCGGTCCTAAGGAGCACAGATACGCAGTATTTT. Translation: CASSLSVLRSTDTQYF.

The rearrangement uses TRBV4-3 and TRBJ1-5; D perhaps matches TRBD1 (5 bases). CDR1 LGHNA and CDR2 YSLEER come from the germline V gene. The CDR3 consists of 15 residues. The ends were cut back, 0 bases at V and 5 bases at J, with 11 bases in the middle. Here the CDR3 reads CASSQDFGGHQPQHF. For the CDR3, the DNA is TGCGCCAGCAGCCAAGATTTCGGGGGACATCAGCCCCAGCATTTT.

The sample holds a few counts of this clonotype. The chain links TRBV6-4 to TRBJ2-1, with a weak D call TRBD2 (6 bases). CDR3 length equals 16 residues. The germline V and J ends were trimmed by 4 bases and 7 bases, with 20 bases remaining between them. Germline V gives CDR1 MRHNA, CDR2 SNTAGT. CDR3 DNA sequence: TGTGCCAGCAGTGTCACCGGGACCCTGCGGGGTAATGAGCAGTTCTTC. Its translation: CASSVTGTLRGNEQFF.

The sample holds many counts of this clonotype. V and J are TRBV6-4 and TRBJ2-1, with TRBD2 matching over 9 bases. Trimming removed 9 bases from V and 4 bases from J; junction bases left unmatched: 10. Germline assignment: CDR1 MRHNA and CDR2 SNTAGT. CDR3 length: 15 residues. In nucleotides, the CDR3 is TGTGCCAGGAGAATCCCTAGCGGGGATTACAATGAGCAGTTCTTC. Protein: CARRIPSGDYNEQFF.

The chain joins TRBV9 to TRBJ1-2, with D possibly matching TRBD1 (5 bases). V lost 4 bases, J lost 8 bases, and 18 bases lay in between. Per germline, CDR1 SGDLS and CDR2 YYNGEE. The CDR3 consists of 14 residues. The CDR3 nucleotides are TGTGCCAGCAGCTCGTCCGGGAGGGGAGGCGGCTACACCTTC. This encodes CASSSSGRGGGYTF.

The sample holds many counts of this clonotype. The chain couples TRBV9 to TRBJ2-6; tentative D call: TRBD1 (6 bases). V gave up 0 bases and J gave up 0 bases, with 16 bases separating them. Germline assignment: CDR1 SGDLS and CDR2 YYNGEE. The CDR3 length is 19 residues. The CDR3 here is CASSVEGTPKSSGANVLTF. The CDR3 DNA follows: TGTGCCAGCAGCGTAGAGGGGACACCTAAAAGCTCTGGGGCCAACGTCCTGACTTTC.

This clonotype was observed many times. This chain uses TRBV4-3 with TRBJ1-4, with 9 bases lining up with TRBD1. From germline, CDR1 is LGHNA and CDR2 YSLEER. This CDR3 comprises 16 residues. Trimming removed 0 bases from V and 7 bases from J; junction bases left unmatched: 6. This CDR3 is CASSQDSGTGSEKLFF. The CDR3 nucleotides are TGCGCCAGCAGCCAAGATTCAGGGACAGGGAGTGAAAAACTGTTTTTT.

The sample holds many counts of this clonotype. The chain employs TRBV20-1 and TRBJ1-1; D might be TRBD1 (6 bases). Germline CDR1 is DFQATT and CDR2 is SNEGSKA (reference sequence). The V gene lost 4 bases and the J gene lost 5 bases, with 17 bases spanning the gap. CDR3 size: 14 residues. Written as DNA, the CDR3 is TGCAGTGCTACCCTGGGGGCGACGGGGACTGAAGCTTTCTTT. Its translation is CSATLGATGTEAFF.

The CDR3 coding sequence is TGCAGTGCTAGCTGGGGAGGCGGGGGGTTCCAAGAGACCCAGTACTTC. Amino acid sequence: CSASWGGGGFQETQYF. The chain is built from TRBV20-1 and TRBJ2-5, with 8 nucleotides matching TRBD2. The V segment lost 3 bases and the J segment 1 base; nucleotides outside the gene matches: 10. The germline CDR1 and CDR2 sequences are DFQATT and SNEGSKA (reference sequence). This CDR3 comprises 16 residues.

The chain carries TRBV6-2 or TRBV6-3 and TRBJ2-1; D is perhaps TRBD1 or TRBD2 (7 bases each). Trimming took off 7 bases at V and 4 bases at J, with 14 bases between the two ends. The CDR3 extends over 14 amino acids. Germline V CDR1 and CDR2: MNHEY, SVGEGT. The CDR3 DNA follows: TGTGCCAGCAAGCGGGACAGATCATACAATGAGCAGTTCTTC. This sequence encodes CASKRDRSYNEQFF.

The V and J genes are TRBV6-2 or TRBV6-3 and TRBJ2-1; 9 positions agree with TRBD1. CDR1 MNHEY and CDR2 SVGEGT come from the germline V gene. Trimming cost V 0 bases and J 7 bases; bases outside gene matches: 4. The CDR3 is 15 amino acids. This chain's CDR3 is CASSYSPTGGNEQFF. The CDR3 nucleotides are TGTGCCAGCAGTTACTCTCCGACAGGGGGTAATGAGCAGTTCTTC.

This clonotype was detected a few times. V is TRBV10-3 and J is TRBJ2-2, with TRBD1 matching 9 bases. J gave up 6 bases and V 6 bases, and 11 bases lay outside the gene matches. Per the germline V gene, CDR1 is ENHRY and CDR2 is SYGVKD. The CDR3 length is 16 residues. CDR3 amino acids: CAISGGGTGTPGELFF. In DNA, the CDR3 is TGTGCCATCAGCGGAGGGGGGACAGGGACCCCCGGGGAGCTGTTTTTT.

This clonotype was recorded many times. V is TRBV4-3 and J is TRBJ1-1, with D possibly matching TRBD1 (5 bases). This CDR3 region has 14 residues. V lost 4 bases and J 1 base, leaving 10 bases between the germline ends. Per the germline V gene, CDR1 is LGHNA and CDR2 is YSLEER. DNA for the CDR3: TGCGCCAGCAGCCGAGCGGGGGGGAACACTGAAGCTTTCTTT. This gives the protein CASSRAGGNTEAFF.